This section outlines one TCR beta chain sequence together with its context. The data belong to a study of shared clonotypes between healthy human individuals. None of the donors, who were healthy HIV-negative adults, had recently had acute infections or vaccinations. About 100 million PBMCs supplied genomic DNA for unsorted samples. For each subset, genomic DNA was distributed in equal portions over several immunoSEQ plates. Loaded into unsorted PBMC replicate PCRs was 250 to 350 ng DNA, 25,000 to 30,000 T cell genomes. The table came from immunoSEQ multiplex PCR; TCRdb's copy has only in-frame clones and leaves some out. The sample has about half a million clones; over 70% are singletons. CDR3 size: 12 residues. CDR1 GTSNPN and CDR2 SVGIG come from the germline V gene (reference sequence). V dropped 4 bases and J dropped 2 bases, with 7 bases sitting between them.

The genes are TRBV30 and TRBJ2-3, with D uncertain. The TCR comes from a woman in her thirties or forties in good health. Some clones in this sample may be carry-over from other donors' samples. Sequenced sample: PBMCs. The CDR3 here is CAWNTITDTQYF. CDR3 nucleotides: TGTGCCTGGAACACGATCACAGATACGCAGTATTTT.